The clone carrying this T cell receptor (beta chain) has a single count. Its antigen is still unknown. The data originate from a study of T cell repertoires in cytomegalovirus infection. Study context: Selected CMV epitopes included recently identified HLA-C-restricted ones as well as well-studied HLA-B-restricted ones. Public TCR beta signatures indicated both CMV infection and matching HLA type. Study conclusions and caveats: Pooled public TCR beta family frequency picked out CMV carriers with the relevant HLA. HLA-C-restricted CMV clonotypes gave the most frequent clonotype in two of eight donors.

TCRdb fed the reads into MiXCR, producing one record per CDR3 protein. Of approximately 150,000 distinct CDR3 sequences in the sample, roughly 20% were seen once. This receptor was taken from a human donor in good health (CMV status not recorded). Some clones in this sample may be carry-over from other donors' samples. This specimen was CD8+ T cells from cultured PBMCs, taken from culture after CMV antigen stimulation.

CDR3 in DNA: TGTGCCAGCAGCTTTAGATCGGCTAGCGGGGCCAATGAGCAGTTCTTC. Its protein is CASSFRSASGANEQFF. V usage is TRBV7-6 and J usage is TRBJ2-1; 9 bases agree with TRBD2. The CDR3 covers 16 residues. Per the germline V gene, CDR1 is SGHVS and CDR2 is FNYEAQ. V trimming: 3 bases; J trimming: 6 bases; junction bases outside the gene matches: 9.